What follows is one T cell receptor (beta chain) and its context. CDR1 is SEHNR and CDR2 is FQNEAQ in the germline V gene (reference sequence). V dropped 2 bases and J dropped 9; count of bases not matched to a gene: 15. CDR3 length: 17 residues. This sample stems from a study of blood T cell repertoires in COVID-19. The overall study: There were acute and convalescent COVID-19 samples, and they came from the United States, Italy and Spain. Nucleic acid was either cDNA or gDNA, and it came from T cells, B-cell-depleted T cells, or PBMCs.

Original data processing: Counts of nucleated cells, estimated from reference gene primer amplification, were obtained. Sequencing was performed with immunoSEQ multiplex PCR; in TCRdb, only in-frame clones are kept and a portion is missing. For V, J and clone size, that table is used; D and trimming come from the DNA. The data contain thousands of clones, 80% to 90% of them singletons. The V call is TRBV7-9, the J call TRBJ2-1, with 8 positions matching TRBD2. Sequencing was carried out using peripheral blood. The clonotype comes from a human donor in a cohort sampled during active COVID-19. The donor label of this sample is uncertain. The DNA for the CDR3 is TGTGCCAGCAGCTTAAGTTTCGGGGGGGCCCCACGCGTTGAGCAGTTCTTC. Translating gives CASSLSFGGAPRVEQFF.